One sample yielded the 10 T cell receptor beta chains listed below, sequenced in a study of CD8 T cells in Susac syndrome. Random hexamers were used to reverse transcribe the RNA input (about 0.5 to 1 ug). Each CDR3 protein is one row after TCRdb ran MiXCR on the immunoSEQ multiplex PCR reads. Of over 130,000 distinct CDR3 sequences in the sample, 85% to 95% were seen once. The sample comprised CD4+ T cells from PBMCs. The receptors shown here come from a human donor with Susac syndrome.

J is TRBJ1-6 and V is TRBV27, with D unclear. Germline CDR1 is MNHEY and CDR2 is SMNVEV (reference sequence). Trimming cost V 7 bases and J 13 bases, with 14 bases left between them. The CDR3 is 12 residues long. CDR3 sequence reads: CASNSYPSPLHF. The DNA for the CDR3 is TGTGCCAGCAATTCATACCCAAGCCCCCTCCACTTT.

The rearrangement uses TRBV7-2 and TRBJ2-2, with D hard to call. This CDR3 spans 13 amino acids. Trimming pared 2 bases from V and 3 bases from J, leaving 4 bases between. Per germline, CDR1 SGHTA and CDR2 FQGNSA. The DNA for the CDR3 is TGTGCCAGCAGCTTATTCGACACCGGGGAGCTGTTTTTT. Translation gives CASSLFDTGELFF.

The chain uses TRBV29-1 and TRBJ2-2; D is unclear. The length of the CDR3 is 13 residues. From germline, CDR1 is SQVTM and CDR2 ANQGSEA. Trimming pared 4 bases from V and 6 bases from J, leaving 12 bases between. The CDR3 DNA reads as TGCAGCGTTGGTGGGTCGACTGCCGGGGAGCTGTTTTTT. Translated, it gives CSVGGSTAGELFF.

In DNA, the CDR3 is TGTGCCAGCTCACCACGGGATGGCAACTCTGGGGCCAACGTCCTGACTTTC. As protein: CASSPRDGNSGANVLTF. The V and J genes are TRBV18 and TRBJ2-6; no firm D call. The CDR3 is 17 residues long. CDR1 KGHSH and CDR2 LQKENI come from the germline V gene. The V gene lost 1 base and the J gene lost 0 bases, with 10 bases spanning the gap.

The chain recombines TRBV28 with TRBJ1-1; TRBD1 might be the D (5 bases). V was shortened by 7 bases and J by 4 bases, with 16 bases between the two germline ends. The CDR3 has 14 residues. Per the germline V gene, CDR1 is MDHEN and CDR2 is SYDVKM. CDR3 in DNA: TGTGCCAGCAAGATTCGATCGGGGGGCACTGAAGCTTTCTTT. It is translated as CASKIRSGGTEAFF.

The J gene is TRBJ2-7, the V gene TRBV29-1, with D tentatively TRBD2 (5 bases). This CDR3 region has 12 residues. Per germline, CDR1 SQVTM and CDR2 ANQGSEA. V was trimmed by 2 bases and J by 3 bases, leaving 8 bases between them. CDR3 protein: CSVERGSYEQYF. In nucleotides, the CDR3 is TGCAGCGTTGAAAGAGGGAGCTACGAGCAGTACTTC.

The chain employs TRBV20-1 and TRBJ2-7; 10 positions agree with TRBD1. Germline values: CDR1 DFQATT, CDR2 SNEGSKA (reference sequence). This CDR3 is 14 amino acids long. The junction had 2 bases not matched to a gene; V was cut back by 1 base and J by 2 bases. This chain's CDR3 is CSARGDRGPYEQYF. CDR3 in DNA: TGCAGTGCTAGAGGGGACAGGGGACCCTACGAGCAGTACTTC.

The CDR3 protein is CASSVPPYEQYF. In DNA, the CDR3 is TGTGCCAGCAGCGTACCCCCCTACGAGCAGTACTTC. The rearrangement joins TRBV9 to TRBJ2-7; D unclear. V lost 1 base and J 2 bases, leaving 4 bases between the germline ends. Germline V gene sequence: CDR1 SGDLS, CDR2 YYNGEE. The CDR3 extends over 12 amino acids.

This CDR3 is CASSPTSRNQPQHF. CDR3 nucleotides: TGTGCCAGCAGCCCTACGAGCCGCAATCAGCCCCAGCATTTT. V is TRBV28 and J is TRBJ1-5, with unresolved D. The CDR3 extends over 14 amino acids. From germline, CDR1 is MDHEN and CDR2 SYDVKM. V lost 6 bases and J 2 bases, leaving 11 bases between the germline ends.

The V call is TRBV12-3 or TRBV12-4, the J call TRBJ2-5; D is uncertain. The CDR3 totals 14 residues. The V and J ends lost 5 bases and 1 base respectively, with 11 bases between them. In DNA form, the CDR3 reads TGTGCCAGCAGTCTAAAATGGCTCCAAGAGACCCAGTACTTC. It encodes CASSLKWLQETQYF.